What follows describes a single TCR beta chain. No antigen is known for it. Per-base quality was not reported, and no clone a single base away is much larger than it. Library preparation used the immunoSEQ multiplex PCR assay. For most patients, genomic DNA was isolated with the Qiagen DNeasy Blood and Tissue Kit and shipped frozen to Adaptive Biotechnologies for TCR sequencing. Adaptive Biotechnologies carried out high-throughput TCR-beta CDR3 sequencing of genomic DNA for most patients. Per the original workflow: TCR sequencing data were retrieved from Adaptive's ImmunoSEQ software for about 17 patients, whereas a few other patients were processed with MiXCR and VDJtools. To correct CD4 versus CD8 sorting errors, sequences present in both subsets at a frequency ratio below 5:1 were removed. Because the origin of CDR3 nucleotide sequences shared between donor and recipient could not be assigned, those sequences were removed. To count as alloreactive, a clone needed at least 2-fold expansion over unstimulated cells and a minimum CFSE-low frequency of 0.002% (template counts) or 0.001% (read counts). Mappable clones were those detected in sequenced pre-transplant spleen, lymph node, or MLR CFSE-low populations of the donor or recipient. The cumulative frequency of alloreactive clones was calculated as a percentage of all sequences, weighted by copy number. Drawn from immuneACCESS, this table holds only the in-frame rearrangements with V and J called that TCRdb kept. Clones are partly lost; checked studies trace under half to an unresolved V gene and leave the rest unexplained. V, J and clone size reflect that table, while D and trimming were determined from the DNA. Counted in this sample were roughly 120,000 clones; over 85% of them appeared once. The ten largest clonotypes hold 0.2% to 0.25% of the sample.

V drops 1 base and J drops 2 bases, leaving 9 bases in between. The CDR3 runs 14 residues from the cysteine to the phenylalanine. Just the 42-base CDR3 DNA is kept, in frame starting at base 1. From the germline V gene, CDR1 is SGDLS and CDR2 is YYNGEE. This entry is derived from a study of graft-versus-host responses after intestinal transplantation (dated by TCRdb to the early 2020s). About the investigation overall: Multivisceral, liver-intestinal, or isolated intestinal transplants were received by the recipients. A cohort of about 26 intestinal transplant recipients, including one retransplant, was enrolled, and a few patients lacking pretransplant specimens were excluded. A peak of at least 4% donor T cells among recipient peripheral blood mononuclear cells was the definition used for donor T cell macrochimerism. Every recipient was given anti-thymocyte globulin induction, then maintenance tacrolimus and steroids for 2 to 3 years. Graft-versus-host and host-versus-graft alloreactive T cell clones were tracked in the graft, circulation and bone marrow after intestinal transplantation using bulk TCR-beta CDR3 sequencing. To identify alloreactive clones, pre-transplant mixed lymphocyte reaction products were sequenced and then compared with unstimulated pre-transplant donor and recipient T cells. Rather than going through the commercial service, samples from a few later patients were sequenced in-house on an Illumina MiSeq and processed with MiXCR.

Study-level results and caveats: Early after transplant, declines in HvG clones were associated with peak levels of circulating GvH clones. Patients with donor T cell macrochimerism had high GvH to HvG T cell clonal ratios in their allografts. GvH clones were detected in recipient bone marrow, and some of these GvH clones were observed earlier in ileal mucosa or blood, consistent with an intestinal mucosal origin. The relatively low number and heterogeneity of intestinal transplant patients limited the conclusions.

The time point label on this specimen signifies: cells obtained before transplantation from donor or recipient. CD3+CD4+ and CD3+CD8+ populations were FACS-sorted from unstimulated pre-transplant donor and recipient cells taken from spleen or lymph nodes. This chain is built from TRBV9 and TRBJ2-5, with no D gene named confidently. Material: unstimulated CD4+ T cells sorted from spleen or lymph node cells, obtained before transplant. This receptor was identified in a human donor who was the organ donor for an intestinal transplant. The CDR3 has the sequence CASSVRGAQETQYF. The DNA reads TGTGCCAGCAGCGTAAGAGGCGCTCAAGAGACCCAGTACTTC.